These T cell receptor beta chains were read from a single sample in a study of blood T cells in healthy people across ages. TCRdb used MiXCR to reprocess the 5' RACE reads, holding one entry per CDR3 protein. Among around 900,000 distinct CDR3 sequences, less than 35% were seen once, and the ten largest hold 15% to 20%. Sequences were obtained from blood. All receptors derive from a woman of 80 years or more in good health. CDR3s include the opening cysteine and the closing phenylalanine or tryptophan.

V: TRBV7-2
J: TRBJ2-3
CDR3: CASSLDGNTDTQYF

V: TRBV5-1
J: .
CDR3: CASKAGGSYNEQYF

V: TRBV9
J: TRBJ2-3
CDR3: CASSAQPGLTTDTQYF

V: TRBV20-1
J: TRBJ1-2
CDR3: CSASDGFGYTF

V: TRBV20-1
J: TRBJ2-7
CDR3: CSARAARSSYEQYF

V: TRBV4-3
J: TRBJ2-6
CDR3: CASSQDVQRSGANVLTF

V: TRBV5-1
J: TRBJ2-1
CDR3: CASTLAGAGEQFF

V: TRBV7-2
J: TRBJ2-3
CDR3: CASSLQVDTQYF

V: TRBV6-2/TRBV6-3
J: TRBJ1-2
CDR3: CASSFSTVGVGYTF

V: TRBV19
J: TRBJ2-3
CDR3: CASKHTDTQYF

V: TRBV9
J: TRBJ2-3
CDR3: CASTETSLVDTQYF

V: TRBV12-3/TRBV12-4
J: TRBJ2-1
CDR3: CASSADGAVANEQFF

V: TRBV5-1
J: TRBJ2-2
CDR3: CASSFLAGGQGKGSELFF

V: TRBV20-1
J: TRBJ1-6
CDR3: CSARDDERGPYNSPLHF

V: TRBV5-1
J: TRBJ2-2
CDR3: CASSPGNLAGSTGELFF

V: TRBV7-2
J: TRBJ2-1
CDR3: CASSLPNGNEQFF

V: TRBV3-1
J: TRBJ1-2
CDR3: CASSQEALQGYYGYTF

V: TRBV15
J: TRBJ2-3
CDR3: CATSRDGSLHTQYF

V: TRBV6-5
J: TRBJ2-6
CDR3: CASSYDGQGDGGANVLTF

V: TRBV20-1
J: TRBJ1-1
CDR3: CSARATGWGEAFF

V: TRBV12-3/TRBV12-4
J: TRBJ2-7
CDR3: CASSRTAGGAFEQYF

V: TRBV20-1
J: TRBJ1-1
CDR3: CSAARANTEAFF

V: TRBV7-3
J: TRBJ1-1
CDR3: CASSLNPNTKAFF

V: TRBV12-3/TRBV12-4
J: TRBJ2-7
CDR3: CASSSTQGQQYF

V: TRBV30
J: TRBJ1-4
CDR3: CAWSVRGAGGEKLFF

V: TRBV6-2/TRBV6-3
J: TRBJ1-1
CDR3: CASSYPDRVWTEAFF

V: TRBV4-3
J: TRBJ1-6
CDR3: CASSQDGTGYNSPLHF

V: TRBV12-3/TRBV12-4
J: TRBJ1-2
CDR3: CASSSRVYGYTF

V: TRBV20-1
J: TRBJ1-4
CDR3: CSARDPTRQGARNLFF

V: TRBV12-3/TRBV12-4
J: TRBJ2-5
CDR3: CASSTQRGGGETQYF

V: TRBV20-1
J: TRBJ2-1
CDR3: CSARVLAGDKGGEQFF

V: TRBV5-1
J: TRBJ2-1
CDR3: CASSATNGLRANEQFF

V: TRBV7-2
J: TRBJ2-1
CDR3: CASSLESGLYNEQFF

V: TRBV6-5
J: TRBJ1-1
CDR3: CASRHRGNTEAFF

V: TRBV10-3
J: TRBJ1-5
CDR3: CAIRVTEVWDRAMNQPQHF

V: TRBV5-1
J: TRBJ2-2
CDR3: CASSQLNTGELFF

V: TRBV30
J: TRBJ1-4
CDR3: CAWSRGLSEKLFF

V: TRBV28
J: TRBJ2-7
CDR3: CASSFRGTAGQYF

V: TRBV10-3
J: TRBJ2-1
CDR3: CAISRTSGSSYNEQFF

V: TRBV7-9
J: TRBJ2-3
CDR3: CASSFSQYRKYF

V: TRBV7-7
J: TRBJ2-7
CDR3: CASSLGRESGEQYF

V: TRBV20-1
J: TRBJ2-7
CDR3: CSATTSGPYEQYF

V: TRBV5-8
J: TRBJ1-6
CDR3: CASSLAPGTYNSPLHF

V: TRBV6-2/TRBV6-3
J: TRBJ1-5
CDR3: CASSYSPGQGVDNQPQHF

V: TRBV24-1
J: TRBJ1-2
CDR3: CATSDRDSLSYTF

V: TRBV20-1
J: TRBJ2-1
CDR3: CSAREAKRDEQFF

V: TRBV29-1
J: TRBJ2-3
CDR3: CSVAGQAEIDTQYF

V: TRBV29-1
J: TRBJ2-5
CDR3: CSVETQYF

V: TRBV7-9
J: TRBJ1-1
CDR3: CASSLQGRPTEAFF

V: TRBV7-2
J: TRBJ2-6
CDR3: CASIGSGANVLTF

V: TRBV18
J: TRBJ1-1
CDR3: CASSSVTRGQTEAFF

V: TRBV9
J: TRBJ2-1
CDR3: CASSVQDEQFF

V: TRBV20-1
J: TRBJ2-3
CDR3: CSADRVFWGRVTDTQYF

V: TRBV18
J: TRBJ2-7
CDR3: CASSPGTATHTYEQYF